This record looks at one T cell receptor beta chain sequence and its context. The antigen is unknown. Germline CDR1 is SGHTA and CDR2 is FQGNSA. This CDR3 comprises 17 residues. V shed 1 base and J 5 bases; nucleotides not matched to a gene: 8. This entry belongs to a study of radiation and T cells in renal cell carcinoma. Time point given: blood 4 weeks post-SBRT, at nephrectomy. The sample's treatment: 15 Gy SBRT to primary tumor, nephrectomy 4 weeks later. Nephrectomy followed 15 Gy stereotactic body radiation by 4 weeks. After SBRT, blood was collected at 2 and 4 weeks, plus baseline. Points from the study as a whole: Without pretreatment biopsies, baseline tumor clonotype presence was undetermined. From baseline, blood top tumor clonotypes peaked at 2 weeks post-radiation.

Clones were read by immunoSEQ multiplex PCR, and TCRdb kept only the in-frame ones, dropping some. The repertoire holds about 77,000 clones, with roughly 85% as singletons. This TCR derives from a woman aged 55-69 years with renal cell carcinoma. Sequencing was performed on blood, taken from a patient whose treatment included radiotherapy and nephrectomy. The chain has TRBV7-2 and TRBJ2-3; 11 bases match TRBD2. The CDR3 protein is CASSLVVAGGPVDTQYF. CDR3 in DNA: TGTGCCAGCAGCTTAGTGGTAGCGGGAGGGCCTGTAGATACGCAGTATTTT.